These 8 T cell receptor beta chains were all obtained from the same sample, sequenced in a study of OX40 agonist ivuxolimab in advanced cancers. Generated by immunoSEQ multiplex PCR, the TCRdb table keeps only in-frame clones and is missing some. Here the sample spans approximately 100,000 clones, about 90% being singletons. Sample: CD4+ or CD8+ T cells sorted from blood, taken in a trial of the OX40 agonist ivuxolimab. The receptors originated from an adult with an advanced solid tumor such as melanoma, head and neck, liver or kidney cancer.

J is TRBJ2-7 and V is TRBV9; D unresolved. CDR3 length: 13 residues. Trimming took 3 bases from V and 3 from J, leaving 10 bases between them. In germline, CDR1 is SGDLS, CDR2 YYNGEE. The CDR3 DNA follows: TGTGCCAGCAGCGCGTCAGCCTTCTACGAGCAGTACTTC. It yields the protein CASSASAFYEQYF.

The chain has TRBV28 and TRBJ1-5, with TRBD1 matching over 8 bases. The CDR3 runs to 17 residues. Germline V gives CDR1 MDHEN, CDR2 SYDVKM. Germline trimming cut 6 bases from V and 0 bases from J; bases unmatched to any gene: 10. This CDR3 is CASSPRQGAFSNQPQHF. The CDR3 DNA follows: TGTGCCAGCAGCCCCCGGCAGGGGGCTTTTAGCAATCAGCCCCAGCATTTT.

The rearrangement joins TRBV4-1 to TRBJ1-5, with unresolved D. Trimming shortened V by 2 bases and J by 3 bases, and 20 bases separated the two germline ends. Germline V gene sequence: CDR1 MGHRA, CDR2 YSYEKL. The CDR3 has 18 residues. CDR3 sequence: CASSQLPAANSPNQPQHF. The DNA for the CDR3 is TGCGCCAGCAGCCAACTACCCGCAGCTAATTCACCCAATCAGCCCCAGCATTTT.

V is TRBV4-2 and J is TRBJ2-3; D uncertain. The V gene lost 4 bases and the J gene lost 3 bases, with 5 bases spanning the gap. This CDR3 contains 12 residues. Germline V CDR1 and CDR2: LGHNA, YNFKEQ. In nucleotides, the CDR3 is TGTGCCAGCAGCCCCGGAACAGATACGCAGTATTTT. It yields the protein CASSPGTDTQYF.

This clone showed up just once. The V and J genes are TRBV10-2 and TRBJ2-6; 7 bases line up with TRBD1. Germline CDR1 is WSHSY and CDR2 is SAAADI. The V and J ends lost 5 bases and 2 bases, in that order; junction bases with no gene match: 3. The length of the CDR3 is 15 residues. Here the CDR3 reads CASSHRGAGANVLTF. Here the CDR3 DNA reads TGCGCCAGCAGTCACAGGGGAGCTGGGGCCAACGTCCTGACTTTC.

V and J are TRBV30 and TRBJ1-1; TRBD1 aligns across 8 bases. Germline CDR1 GTSNPN, CDR2 SVGIG (reference sequence). The CDR3 totals 12 residues. Trimming cost V 5 bases and J 7 bases; bases outside gene matches: 6. The CDR3 protein is CAWDRGEVEAFF. CDR3 nucleotide sequence: TGTGCCTGGGACAGGGGAGAAGTTGAAGCTTTCTTT. Combining the CDR3 with reference TRBV30 and TRBJ1-1 gives the whole variable domain SQTIHQWPATLVQPVGSPLSLECTVEGTSNPNLYWYRQAAGRGLQLLFYSVGIGQISSEVPQNLSASRPQDRQFILSSKKLLLSDSGFYLCAWDRGEVEAFFGQGTRLTVV.

As to this clone: Other DNA sequences in the sample encode the same CDR3. V gene TRBV28 combines with J gene TRBJ2-7; D is unclear. Between the trimmed V and J ends, which lost 3 bases and 1 base, there was a span of 4 bases. Per the germline V gene, CDR1 is MDHEN and CDR2 is SYDVKM. The CDR3 is 12 amino acids. CDR3 region: CASSFGSYEQYF. The CDR3 DNA is TGTGCCAGCAGTTTCGGGTCCTACGAGCAGTACTTC. Full variable domain (remainder filled in from reference TRBV28 and TRBJ2-7): DVKVTQSSRYLVKRTGEKVFLECVQDMDHENMFWYRQDPGLGLRLIYFSYDVKMKEKGDIPEGYSVSREKKERFSLILESASTNQTSMYLCASSFGSYEQYFGPGTRLTVT.

The CDR3 nucleotides read TGCAGCGTTGCGGGGCAAGGTTATGGCTACACCTTC. It encodes CSVAGQGYGYTF. The V call is TRBV29-1, the J call TRBJ1-2; D is perhaps TRBD1 (5 bases). This CDR3 has 12 amino acids. V shed 4 bases and J shed 5 bases, with 11 bases lying between them. Per germline, CDR1 SQVTM and CDR2 ANQGSEA.